A selection of T cell receptor beta chains follows, all from one sample in a study of graft-versus-host responses after intestinal transplantation. These receptors are not linked to any known antigen. The protocol was immunoSEQ multiplex PCR, while the TCRdb copy is restricted to in-frame clones and leaves out a portion. The sample records about 70,000 clones, 85% to 95% being singletons. The starting material was unstimulated CD8+ T cells sorted from spleen or lymph node cells, obtained before intestinal transplant. The origin of the receptors is a human donor who received an intestinal transplant. CDR3s include the opening cysteine and the closing phenylalanine or tryptophan. A D gene is named only where the DNA matches it firmly. The listing skips clone size in some rows; elsewhere it reads once, few, many or a size class.

V	D	J	size	DNA	CDR3
TRBV2	TRBD2	TRBJ2-5	.	TGTGCCAGCAGTGAGTGGGAGGGCCAAGAGACCCAGTACTTC	CASSEWEGQETQYF
TRBV15	TRBD2	TRBJ2-3	.	TGTGCCACCAGCAGAGTTAAATTGTTCCGGGAGGGCCGCACAGATACGCAGTATTTT	CATSRVKLFREGRTDTQYF
TRBV9	TRBD2	TRBJ2-1	once	TGTGCCAGCAGCGTTTCGGTGACTAGCGGGAGTAGGGATGAGCAGTTCTTC	CASSVSVTSGSRDEQFF
TRBV7-8	.	TRBJ2-5	.	TGTGCCAGCAGCTTACCAACACGGGACGGCCGAGGGACCCAGCACTTC	CASSLPTRDGRGTQHF
TRBV29-1	.	TRBJ2-7	.	TGCAGCGTTGAGATTGGGGTACCCGGGACCTCGGGTTACGAGCAGTACTTC	CSVEIGVPGTSGYEQYF
TRBV27	.	TRBJ2-1	.	TGTGCCAGCAGTCCAACTTCCCCGCACCCCTCCTACAATGAGCAGTTCTTC	CASSPTSPHPSYNEQFF
TRBV30	.	TRBJ2-1	.	TGTGCCTGGAGCCGTCCGGGAGAGCAGTTCTTC	CAWSRPGEQFF
TRBV30	.	TRBJ1-1	.	TGTGCCTGGAGTTACACCCCGGGGGACGCTGAAGCTTTCTTT	CAWSYTPGDAEAFF
TRBV4-2	.	TRBJ2-5	.	TGTGCCAGCAGCCAAGACCTGGAGACCCAGTACTTC	CASSQDLETQYF
TRBV5-6	.	TRBJ2-7	.	TGTGCCAGCAGCTTGAATCTGTGGGAGCAGTACTTC	CASSLNLWEQYF